This T cell receptor (beta chain) emerged from a study of low-dose radiotherapy and immunotherapy resistance in tumors. Study background: The treatment that patients received was intravenous nivolumab 240 mg every two weeks plus ipilimumab 1 mg/kg every six weeks. Patients' oral aspirin dose was 300 mg daily across four cycles from cycle 1 day 1.

This clonotype was counted at least ten times. Looked up from germline, CDR1 is MNHEY and CDR2 is SVGEGT. Trimming cost V 5 bases and J 5 bases, with 10 bases left between them. This CDR3 is built from 14 residues. This sample's time point: after trial treatment. The treatment denotes: LDRT plus nivolumab, ipilimumab, low-dose cyclophosphamide and aspirin (RACIN trial). The donors' regimen was nivolumab, ipilimumab, aspirin, low-dose cyclophosphamide and low-dose radiotherapy. Inclusion covered patients whose advanced solid tumors lacked tumor-infiltrating lymphocytes. TRAV- and TRBV-specific primers, spanning alpha and beta chains, primed first-strand cDNA. TCRs underwent approximately 20 PCR cycles of amplification with a constant-region primer and V-primer adapter. A single record per CDR3 protein comes from TCRdb applying MiXCR to the reads. The data contain roughly 32,000 distinct CDR3 sequences, about 49% of them singletons.

The material sequenced was PBMCs, taken after low-dose radiotherapy plus immunotherapy. The sequence was collected from a male donor with gallbladder cancer. The chain is built from TRBV6-2 or TRBV6-3 and TRBJ1-6; no clear D gene. The chain's CDR3 is CASSDGLDNSPLHF. The CDR3 coding sequence is TGTGCCAGCAGTGACGGACTGGATAATTCACCCCTCCACTTT.